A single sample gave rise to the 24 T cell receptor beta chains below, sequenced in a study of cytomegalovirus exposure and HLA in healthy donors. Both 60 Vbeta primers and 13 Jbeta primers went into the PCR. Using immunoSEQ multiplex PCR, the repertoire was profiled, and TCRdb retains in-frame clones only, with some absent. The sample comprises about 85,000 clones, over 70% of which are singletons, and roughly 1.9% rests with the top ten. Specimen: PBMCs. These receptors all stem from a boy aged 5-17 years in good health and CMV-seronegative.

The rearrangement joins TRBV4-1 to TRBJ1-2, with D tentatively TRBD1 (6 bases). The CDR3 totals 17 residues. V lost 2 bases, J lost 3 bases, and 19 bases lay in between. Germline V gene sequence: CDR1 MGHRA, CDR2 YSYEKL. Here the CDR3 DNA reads TGCGCCAGCAGCCAACCCCGTCAGACAGGCGTACACTATGGCTACACCTTC. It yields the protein CASSQPRQTGVHYGYTF.

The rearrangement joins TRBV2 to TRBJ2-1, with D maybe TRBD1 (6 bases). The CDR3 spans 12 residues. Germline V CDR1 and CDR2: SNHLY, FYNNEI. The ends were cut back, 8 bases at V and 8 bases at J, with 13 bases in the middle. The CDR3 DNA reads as TGTGCCAGCCTGGGGGCGCGGGATGAGCAGTTCTTC. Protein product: CASLGARDEQFF.

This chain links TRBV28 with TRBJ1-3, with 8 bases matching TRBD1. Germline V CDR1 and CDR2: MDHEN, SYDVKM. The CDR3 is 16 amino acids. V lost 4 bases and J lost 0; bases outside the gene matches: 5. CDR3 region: CASSSRTGSSGNTIYF. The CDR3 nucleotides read TGTGCCAGCAGTTCGAGGACAGGGAGCTCTGGAAACACCATATATTTT.

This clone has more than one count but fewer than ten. The CDR3 spells CASSTGQAGNTIYF. CDR3 sequence (DNA): TGTGCCAGCAGTACAGGGCAGGCTGGAAACACCATATATTTT. This chain joins TRBV6-1 and TRBJ1-3; D is perhaps TRBD1 (6 bases). The length of the CDR3 is 14 residues. From germline, CDR1 is MNHNS and CDR2 SASEGT. With 5 bases removed from V and 2 bases from J, the gap between germline ends came to 10 bases.

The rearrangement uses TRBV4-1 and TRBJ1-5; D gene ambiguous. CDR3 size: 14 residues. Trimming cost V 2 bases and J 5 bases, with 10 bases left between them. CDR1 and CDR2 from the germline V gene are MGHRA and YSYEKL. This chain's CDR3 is CASSQSRVDQPQHF. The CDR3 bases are TGCGCCAGCAGCCAATCCCGGGTGGATCAGCCCCAGCATTTT.

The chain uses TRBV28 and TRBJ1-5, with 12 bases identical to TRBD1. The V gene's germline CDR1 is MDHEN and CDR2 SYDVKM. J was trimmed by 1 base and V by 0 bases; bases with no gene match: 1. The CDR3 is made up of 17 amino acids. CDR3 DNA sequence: TGTGCCAGCAGTTTATGGGGACAGGGGGCGAGCAATCAGCCCCAGCATTTT. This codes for CASSLWGQGASNQPQHF.

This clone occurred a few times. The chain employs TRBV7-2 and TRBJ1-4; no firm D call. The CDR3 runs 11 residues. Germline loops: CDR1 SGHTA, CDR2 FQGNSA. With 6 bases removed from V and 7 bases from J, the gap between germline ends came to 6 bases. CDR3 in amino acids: CASRRSEKLFF. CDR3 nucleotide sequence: TGTGCCAGCAGGAGGAGTGAAAAACTGTTTTTT.

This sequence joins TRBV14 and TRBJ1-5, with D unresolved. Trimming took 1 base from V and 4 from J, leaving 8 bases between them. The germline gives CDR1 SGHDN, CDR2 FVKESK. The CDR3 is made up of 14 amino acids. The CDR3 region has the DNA TGTGCCAGCAGCCAAGGAAGAGGGAATCAGCCCCAGCATTTT. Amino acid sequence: CASSQGRGNQPQHF.

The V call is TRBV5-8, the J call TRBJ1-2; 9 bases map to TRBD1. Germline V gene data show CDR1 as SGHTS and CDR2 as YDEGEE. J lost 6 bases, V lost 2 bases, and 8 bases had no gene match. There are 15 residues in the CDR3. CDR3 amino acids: CASSLLHRGHDGYTF. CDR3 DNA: TGTGCCAGCAGCTTACTCCACAGGGGGCATGATGGCTACACCTTC.

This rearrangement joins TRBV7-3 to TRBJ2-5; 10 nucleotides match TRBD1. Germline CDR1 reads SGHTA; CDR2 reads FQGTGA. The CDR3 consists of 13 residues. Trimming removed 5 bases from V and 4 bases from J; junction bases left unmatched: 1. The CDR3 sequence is CASSRDRGETQYF. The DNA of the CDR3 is TGTGCCAGCAGCCGGGACAGGGGAGAGACCCAGTACTTC.

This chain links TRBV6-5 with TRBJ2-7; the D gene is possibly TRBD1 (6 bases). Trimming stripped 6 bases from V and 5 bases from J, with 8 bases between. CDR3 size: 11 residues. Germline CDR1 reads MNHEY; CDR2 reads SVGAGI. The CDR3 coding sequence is TGTGCCAGCAGACAGGGCAACGAGCAGTACTTC. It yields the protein CASRQGNEQYF.

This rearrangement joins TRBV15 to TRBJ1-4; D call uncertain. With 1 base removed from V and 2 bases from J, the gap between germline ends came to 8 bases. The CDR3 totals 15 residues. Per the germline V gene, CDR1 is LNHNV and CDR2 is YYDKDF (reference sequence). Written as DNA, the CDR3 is TGTGCCACCAGCAGAGCAGGCGAGACTAATGAAAAACTGTTTTTT. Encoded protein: CATSRAGETNEKLFF.

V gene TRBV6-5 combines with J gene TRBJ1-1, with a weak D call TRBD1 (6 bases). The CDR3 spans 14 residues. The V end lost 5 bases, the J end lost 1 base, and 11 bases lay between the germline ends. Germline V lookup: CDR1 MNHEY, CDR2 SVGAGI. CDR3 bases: TGTGCCAGCAGTCCAGGGGTCTCGAACACTGAAGCTTTCTTT. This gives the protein CASSPGVSNTEAFF.

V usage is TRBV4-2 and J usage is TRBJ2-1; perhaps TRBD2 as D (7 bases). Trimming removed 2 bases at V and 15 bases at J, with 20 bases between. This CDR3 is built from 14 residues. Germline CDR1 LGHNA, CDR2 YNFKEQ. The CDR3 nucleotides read TGTGCCAGCAGCCAACCGAAACAGGGAGGGCCTGGGTTCTTC. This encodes CASSQPKQGGPGFF.

The CDR3 protein is CASSLSVERRHSYEQYF. CDR3 in DNA: TGTGCCAGCAGTTTATCGGTTGAGCGGCGGCACTCCTACGAGCAGTACTTC. The chain uses TRBV28 and TRBJ2-7, with D possibly TRBD2 on 5 matching bases. The CDR3 contains 17 residues. Trimming took off 1 base at V and 0 bases at J, with 16 bases between the two ends. The germline CDR1 and CDR2 sequences are MDHEN and SYDVKM.

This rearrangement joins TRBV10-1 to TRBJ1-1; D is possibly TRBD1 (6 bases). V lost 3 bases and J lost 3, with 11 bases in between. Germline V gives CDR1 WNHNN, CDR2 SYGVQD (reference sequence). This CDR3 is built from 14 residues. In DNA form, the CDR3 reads TGCGCCAGCAGTGACAGGGGCAGGGACACTGAAGCTTTCTTT. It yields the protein CASSDRGRDTEAFF.

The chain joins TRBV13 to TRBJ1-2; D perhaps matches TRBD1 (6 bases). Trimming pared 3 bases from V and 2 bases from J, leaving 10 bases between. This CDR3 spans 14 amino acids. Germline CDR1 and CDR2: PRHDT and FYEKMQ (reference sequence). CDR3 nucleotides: TGTGCCAGCAGCTTGTCAGGGGCAAACTATGGCTACACCTTC. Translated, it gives CASSLSGANYGYTF.

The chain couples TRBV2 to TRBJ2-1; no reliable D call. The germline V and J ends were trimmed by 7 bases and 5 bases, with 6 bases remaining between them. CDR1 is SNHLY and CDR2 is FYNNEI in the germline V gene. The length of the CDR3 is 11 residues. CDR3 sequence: CASMRNNEQFF. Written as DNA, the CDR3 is TGTGCCAGCATGAGGAACAATGAGCAGTTCTTC.

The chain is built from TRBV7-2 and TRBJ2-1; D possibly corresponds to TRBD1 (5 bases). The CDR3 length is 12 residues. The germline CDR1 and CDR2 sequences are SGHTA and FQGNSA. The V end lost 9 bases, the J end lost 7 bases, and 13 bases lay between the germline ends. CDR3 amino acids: CASTSTVNEQFF. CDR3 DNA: TGTGCCAGTACGTCGACAGTAAATGAGCAGTTCTTC.

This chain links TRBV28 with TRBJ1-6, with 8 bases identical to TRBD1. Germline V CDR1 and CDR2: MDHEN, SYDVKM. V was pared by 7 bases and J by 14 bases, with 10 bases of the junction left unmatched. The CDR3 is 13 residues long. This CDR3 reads CASTLQDRAALHF. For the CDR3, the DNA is TGTGCCAGCACCCTCCAGGACAGGGCGGCCCTCCACTTT.

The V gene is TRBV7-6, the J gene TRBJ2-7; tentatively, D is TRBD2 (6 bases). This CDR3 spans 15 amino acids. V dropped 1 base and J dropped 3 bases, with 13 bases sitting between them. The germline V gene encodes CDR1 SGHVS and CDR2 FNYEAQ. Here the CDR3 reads CASSLGGGAGYEQYF. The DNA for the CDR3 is TGTGCCAGCAGCTTAGGGGGCGGGGCGGGCTACGAGCAGTACTTC.

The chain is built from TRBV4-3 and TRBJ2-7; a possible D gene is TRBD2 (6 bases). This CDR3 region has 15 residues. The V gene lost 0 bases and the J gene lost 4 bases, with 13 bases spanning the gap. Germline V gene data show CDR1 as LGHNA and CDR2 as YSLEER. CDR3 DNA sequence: TGCGCCAGCAGCCAAGATTCCGGGAGTATGTACGAGCAGTACTTC. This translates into CASSQDSGSMYEQYF.

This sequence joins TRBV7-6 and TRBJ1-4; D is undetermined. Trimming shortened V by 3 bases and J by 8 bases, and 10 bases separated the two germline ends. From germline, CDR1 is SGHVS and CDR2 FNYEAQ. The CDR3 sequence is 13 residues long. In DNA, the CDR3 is TGTGCCAGCAGCTTCCGGGAAGGGGAAAAACTGTTTTTT. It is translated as CASSFREGEKLFF.

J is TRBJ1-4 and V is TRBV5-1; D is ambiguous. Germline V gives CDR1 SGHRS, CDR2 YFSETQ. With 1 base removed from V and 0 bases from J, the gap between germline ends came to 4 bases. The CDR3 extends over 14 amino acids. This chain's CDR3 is CASSLTATNEKLFF. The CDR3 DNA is TGCGCCAGCAGCTTGACAGCAACTAATGAAAAACTGTTTTTT. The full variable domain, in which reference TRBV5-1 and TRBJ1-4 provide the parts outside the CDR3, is KAGVTQTPRYLIKTRGQQVTLSCSPISGHRSVSWYQQTPGQGLQFLFEYFSETQRNKGNFPGRFSGRQFSNSRSEMNVSTLELGDSALYLCASSLTATNEKLFFGSGTQLSVL.